Presented here are 19 T cell receptor beta chains from one specimen sequenced in a study of tumor and adjacent non-tumor tissue in lung cancer (dated by TCRdb to the late 2010s). RNA was isolated from bulk, unsorted tissue, and RNA quality was assessed with a NanoDrop ND-1000 and an Agilent 2100. Preparation of the library involved multiplex PCR. Reads for this sample came from an Illumina HiSeq 2500. TCRbeta libraries were constructed through three rounds of nested PCR with primers (Table S4) according to protocols adapted from ARM-PCR. The public reads were quality trimmed at Q25 with fastp and then assembled into clones with MiXCR by TCRdb, keeping productive beta chains. Identical CDR3 protein sequences are pooled into one entry, listed with their most common genes and DNA. Here the sample has 75,000 to 100,000 distinct CDR3 sequences; 67% occur a single time. Of the sample, 15% to 20% falls within the top ten clones.

The sample taken for sequencing was lung tumor tissue. Every receptor here comes from a man in his sixties with non-small cell lung cancer.

In its sample, this clonotype was seen many times. The chain links TRBV6-1 to TRBJ1-3; a possible D gene is TRBD1 (5 bases). The CDR3 contains 14 residues. In germline, CDR1 is MNHNS, CDR2 SASEGT. Trimming cost V 3 bases and J 3 bases, with 9 bases left between them. The CDR3 loop is CASSEWGGGNTIYF. DNA for the CDR3: TGTGCCAGCAGTGAGTGGGGCGGTGGAAACACCATATATTTT.

This clonotype has ten or more counts. The chain couples TRBV6-6 to TRBJ1-2, with D possibly matching TRBD1 (6 bases). Trimming left V 2 bases short and J 5 bases short, with 15 bases between. This CDR3 is 15 amino acids long. In germline, CDR1 is MNHNY, CDR2 SVGAGI (reference sequence). CDR3 sequence reads: CASSYVGGSTYGYTF. Written as DNA, the CDR3 is TGTGCCAGCAGTTACGTAGGGGGGTCTACTTATGGCTACACCTTC.

As for this clonotype: Relative to the germline gene, one junction end is altered; a read error may explain this. The chain joins TRBV6-6 to TRBJ2-7, with a possible D match to TRBD1 (5 bases). The CDR3 has 12 amino acids. Germline values: CDR1 MNHNY, CDR2 SVGAGI (reference sequence). CDR3 DNA: TGTACCAGCAGCCGCCAGGGCTACAAGCAGTATTTC. Its protein is CTSSRQGYKQYF.

At least ten counts were recorded for this clonotype. The chain is built from TRBV11-3 and TRBJ2-1; D may be TRBD2 (7 bases). This CDR3 has 16 residues. Germline V lookup: CDR1 SGHNT, CDR2 YENEEA. The V end was cut by 0 bases, the J end by 9 bases, with 18 bases between. The CDR3: CASSLDPTGGRGEQFF. DNA of the CDR3: TGTGCCAGCAGCTTAGATCCCACGGGGGGCAGGGGTGAGCAGTTCTTC.

There are a few counts of this clonotype. This rearrangement joins TRBV20-1 to TRBJ2-2; D may be TRBD2 (5 bases). The CDR3 totals 11 residues. V dropped 6 bases and J dropped 7 bases, with 9 bases sitting between them. Germline V gene lookup returns CDR1 DFQATT and CDR2 SNEGSKA (reference sequence). CDR3 coding DNA: TGCAGTGCCGGGGTGTACGGGGAGCTGTTTTTT. Protein: CSAGVYGELFF.

As regards this clonotype: The CDR3 does not close with the conserved phenylalanine or tryptophan, likely indicating a read error. V gene TRBV29-1 combines with J gene TRBJ2-5; 11 nucleotides agree with TRBD2. The CDR3 contains 15 residues. Trimming cost V 4 bases and J 5 bases; bases outside gene matches: 9. Germline lookup yields CDR1 SQVTM and CDR2 ANQGSEA. The CDR3 DNA reads as TGCAGCGTTGGACTAGCGGGACCCCCCTGGGAGACCCAGTACCTC. It encodes CSVGLAGPPWETQYL.

This clonotype was counted between two and nine times. Since a much larger clone is just one base distant, this may be a read error. The chain couples TRBV20-1 to TRBJ2-7, with D possibly matching TRBD2 (5 bases). The CDR3 is 13 amino acids. CDR1 DFQATT and CDR2 SNEGSKA come from the germline V gene (reference sequence). Deletions cut 6 bases from V and 8 bases from J, with 20 bases between. Here the CDR3 DNA reads TGCAGTGCGAGGACCACGGGAAGGTACAAGCAGTACTTC. This gives the protein CSARTTGRYKQYF.

This clonotype has ten or more counts. The chain uses TRBV21-1 and TRBJ2-2. TRBV21-1 is flagged as a pseudogene. The CDR3 is 12 amino acids. The CDR3 loop is CTLRANTGELFF. In DNA, the CDR3 is TGTACCCTAAGGGCGAACACCGGGGAGCTGTTTTTT.

The chain has TRBV12-3 or TRBV12-4 and TRBJ2-7; D gene unclear. The CDR3 contains 16 residues. Trimming cost V 3 bases and J 3 bases, with 18 bases left between them. For the CDR3, the DNA is TGTGCCAGCAGTTTTTCCTGCTCGCGTAGGGACTACGAGCAGTACTTC. This gives the protein CASSFSCSRRDYEQYF.

This clonotype came up once. This may be a read error, as it is one base from a much larger clone. The chain employs TRBV20-1 and TRBJ2-3; D is perhaps TRBD2 (5 bases). Germline V gene data show CDR1 as DFQATT and CDR2 as SNEGSKA (reference sequence). The length of the CDR3 is 12 residues. The CDR3 reads CSTRDPPDTQYF. The CDR3 DNA follows: TGCAGTACTAGAGATCCGCCAGATACGCAGTATTTT.

The CDR3 nucleotides are TGTGCCAGCAGCTTAGGCGGGAGGAGGCTCGGAAACATTCAGTACTTC. Protein product: CASSLGGRRLGNIQYF. J is TRBJ2-4 and V is TRBV11-2; 8 nucleotides agree with TRBD2. Germline V gene lookup returns CDR1 SGHAT and CDR2 FQNNGV. This CDR3 is 16 amino acids long. V lost 1 base to trimming and J lost 6 bases; unmatched junction nucleotides: 8.

This clonotype turned up a few times. A much larger clonotype is one base distant, so this may be a read error. V is TRBV11-2 and J is TRBJ2-1, with D unclear. This CDR3 is built from 12 residues. Germline loops: CDR1 SGHAT, CDR2 FQNNGV. Deletions cut 4 bases from V and 8 bases from J, with 9 bases between. Here the CDR3 DNA reads TGTGCCAGCAGCTCAGAGTTTCATGAGCAGTTCTTC. Protein product: CASSSEFHEQFF.

As for this clonotype: The junction shows a germline mismatch at one end, possibly a read error. V and J are TRBV4-3 and TRBJ2-1; 7 nucleotides line up with TRBD2. Per germline, CDR1 LGHNA and CDR2 YSLEER. The CDR3 consists of 16 residues. The CDR3 DNA sequence: TGCGCAAGCAACCAAGATCTACTAGCGAACTACAATGAGCAGTTCTTC. Protein product: CASNQDLLANYNEQFF.

This clonotype has ten or more counts. The gene calls are TRBV20-1 and TRBJ2-7; TRBD1 is a possible D gene (5 bases). The germline CDR1 and CDR2 sequences are DFQATT and SNEGSKA (reference sequence). Trimming pared 4 bases from V and 3 bases from J, leaving 13 bases between. The CDR3 is 13 amino acids. Here the CDR3 reads CSATRDSDYEQYF. CDR3 nucleotides: TGCAGTGCTACCCGCGACAGTGACTACGAGCAGTACTTC.

Turning to this clonotype: A read error may explain this, as a much larger clone is one base away. This CDR3 is CASSPVGGHSSYNEQFF. DNA for the CDR3: TGTGCCAGCAGTCCTGTAGGGGGCCACAGCTCCTACAATGAGCAGTTCTTC. The V call is TRBV25-1, the J call TRBJ2-1; 7 positions match TRBD1. Germline lookup yields CDR1 MGHDK and CDR2 SYGVNS. This CDR3 spans 17 amino acids. Trimming cost V 5 bases and J 0 bases; bases outside gene matches: 10. Combining the CDR3 with reference TRBV25-1 and TRBJ2-1 gives the whole variable domain EADIYQTPRYLVIGTGKKITLECSQTMGHDKMYWYQQDPGMELHLIHYSYGVNSTEKGDLSSESTVSRIRTEHFPLTLESARPSHTSQYLCASSPVGGHSSYNEQFFGPGTRLTVL.

A remark on this clonotype: At one of its ends the junction is not consistent with the germline gene, which may arise from a read error. V usage is TRBV11-2 and J usage is TRBJ2-1; possible D gene TRBD1, 6 bases. From germline, CDR1 is SGHAT and CDR2 FQNNGV. This CDR3 is 17 amino acids long. CDR3 sequence reads: CASSLVGEVPYRGGQFF. The CDR3 nucleotides are TGTGCCAGTAGCTTAGTGGGGGAAGTGCCTTACCGAGGGGGGCAGTTCTTC.

This clonotype was seen repeatedly, ten times or more. The V and J genes are TRBV29-1 and TRBJ1-2; TRBD1 is a possible D gene (5 bases). Per the germline V gene, CDR1 is SQVTM and CDR2 is ANQGSEA. CDR3 size: 12 residues. V lost 1 base to trimming and J lost 7 bases, with 10 bases between them. In DNA, the CDR3 is TGCAGCGTTGAAGTAGGGGAAGGTGGCTACACCTTC. As protein: CSVEVGEGGYTF.

The chain is built from TRBV4-1 and TRBJ2-3, with a possible D match to TRBD2 (6 bases). This CDR3 has 15 amino acids. The germline gives CDR1 MGHRA, CDR2 YSYEKL. The CDR3 DNA sequence: TGCGACGGCAGTCTCGGGACTTTCAGCACAGATACGCAGTATTTT. This sequence encodes CDGSLGTFSTDTQYF.

Concerning this clonotype itself: With a much larger clone just one base away, this may be a read error. The rearrangement links TRBV29-1 to TRBJ2-5; D not certain. The CDR3 is made up of 15 amino acids. Germline assignment: CDR1 SQVTM and CDR2 ANQGSEA. CDR3 protein: CRVEAYLGLQETQYF. Here the CDR3 DNA reads TGCAGGGTTGAAGCTTACTTGGGCCTCCAAGAGACCCAGTACTTC.